This record looks at one T cell receptor (beta chain) sequence and its context. This sample is drawn from a study of technical replicates of blood from four donors. V dropped 4 bases and J dropped 2; count of bases not matched to a gene: 5. CDR1 is MNHNS, CDR2 SASEGT, per germline. This CDR3 has 15 amino acids. Measured with immunoSEQ multiplex PCR; TCRdb has only the in-frame clones, and not every one. In the table there are about 98,000 clones, approximately 94% of which are singletons. V is TRBV6-1 and J is TRBJ2-1, with 7 bases aligning to TRBD1. The TCR comes from a human donor in good health. The source material was T cells isolated from PBMCs. The CDR3 DNA reads TGTGCCAGCAGTGTTGACAGGGTCCCCTACAATGAGCAGTTCTTC. It encodes CASSVDRVPYNEQFF.